Each of the 27 T cell receptor beta chains below was sequenced from the same sample in a study of cytomegalovirus exposure and HLA in healthy donors. The repertoire was sequenced with immunoSEQ multiplex PCR; TCRdb's copy has only in-frame clones and lacks some. The table has around 250,000 clones, around 90% seen once; the top ten hold 0.35% to 0.45%. The source material was PBMCs. The receptor source for this set is a woman between 18 and 29 years old in good health and CMV-seronegative.

This chain connects TRBV19 to TRBJ2-1; 15 nucleotides align to TRBD2. Trimming took 4 bases from V and 14 from J; bases not matched to a gene: 9. CDR1 and CDR2 (germline): LNHDA, SQIVND (reference sequence). The CDR3 runs to 15 residues. For the CDR3, the DNA is TGTGCCAGTAGTACAGGACTAGCGGGGGGGTCGGTGGAGTTCTTC. Translating it yields CASSTGLAGGSVEFF.

V and J are TRBV5-1 and TRBJ1-1; D may be TRBD1 (6 bases). Per germline, CDR1 SGHRS and CDR2 YFSETQ. Trimming removed 4 bases at V and 1 base at J, with 14 bases between. This CDR3 comprises 15 residues. CDR3 sequence: CASSPRTVTNTEAFF. CDR3 nucleotide sequence: TGCGCCAGCAGCCCTAGGACAGTTACGAACACTGAAGCTTTCTTT.

This sequence joins TRBV18 and TRBJ2-3, with D possibly TRBD2 on 7 matching bases. V lost 4 bases, J lost 3 bases, and 17 bases lay in between. Germline V gives CDR1 KGHSH, CDR2 LQKENI. This CDR3 has 16 residues. The CDR3 nucleotides are TGTGCCAGCTCACTACTAGAGGGGGGGCCGACAGATACGCAGTATTTT. Translated, it gives CASSLLEGGPTDTQYF.

This clone appeared a single time. The CDR3 nucleotides read TGTGCCAGCAGCGCGACAGGGGCAGATACGCAGTATTTT. Protein product: CASSATGADTQYF. The chain recombines TRBV11-3 with TRBJ2-3, with 8 nucleotides matching TRBD1. J was trimmed by 4 bases and V by 5 bases; bases with no gene match: 2. Germline V lookup: CDR1 SGHNT, CDR2 YENEEA. This CDR3 region has 13 residues.

The rearrangement uses TRBV7-2 and TRBJ2-4; TRBD2 aligns across 9 bases. In germline, CDR1 is SGHTA, CDR2 FQGNSA. The CDR3 covers 14 residues. V dropped 5 bases and J dropped 4; count of bases not matched to a gene: 3. DNA of the CDR3: TGTGCCAGCAGCCTCAGCGGGGGGAAAAACATTCAGTACTTC. Translating gives CASSLSGGKNIQYF.

V gene TRBV7-8 combines with J gene TRBJ1-5; 12 bases align to TRBD1. This CDR3 comprises 16 residues. J was trimmed by 8 bases and V by 1 base; bases with no gene match: 6. Germline V lookup: CDR1 SGHVS, CDR2 FQNEAQ. CDR3 nucleotide sequence: TGTGCCAGCAGCTTAGGACTGGGACAGGGGGCGAAGCCCCAGCATTTT. It specifies CASSLGLGQGAKPQHF.

The chain has TRBV11-2 and TRBJ2-3; 9 bases map to TRBD2. With 0 bases clipped from V and 1 base from J, the junction kept 5 bases outside the gene matches. CDR1 and CDR2 (germline): SGHAT, FQNNGV. The CDR3 contains 17 residues. The CDR3 region is CASSLDLPSGGTDTQYF. The DNA for the CDR3 is TGTGCCAGCAGCTTAGATCTCCCTAGCGGGGGCACAGATACGCAGTATTTT.

The CDR3 reads CASSQDNLNTEAFF. CDR3 DNA: TGCGCCAGCAGCCAGGACAATTTGAACACTGAAGCTTTCTTT. The chain carries TRBV4-1 and TRBJ1-1; a weak D match, TRBD1 (5 bases). Trimming removed 3 bases at V and 0 bases at J, with 8 bases between. Germline lookup yields CDR1 MGHRA and CDR2 YSYEKL. The CDR3 is 14 amino acids.

The genes are TRBV27 and TRBJ1-1; TRBD1 is a possible D gene (6 bases). Germline values: CDR1 MNHEY, CDR2 SMNVEV (reference sequence). The V end lost 3 bases, the J end lost 5 bases, and 13 bases lay between the germline ends. This CDR3 spans 14 amino acids. The CDR3 DNA reads as TGTGCCAGCAGTTTGGGAGGGGGACGGACTGAAGCTTTCTTT. This gives the protein CASSLGGGRTEAFF.

This clone was seen only once. The rearrangement uses TRBV10-3 and TRBJ1-2, with 7 bases fitting TRBD1. In germline, CDR1 is ENHRY, CDR2 SYGVKD. CDR3 length: 13 amino acids. The V and J ends lost 6 bases and 2 bases, in that order; junction bases with no gene match: 3. The CDR3 nucleotides are TGTGCCATCAGGACAGGGCAGAACTATGGCTACACCTTC. This encodes CAIRTGQNYGYTF.

This clone was seen only a few times. The rearrangement uses TRBV7-3 and TRBJ2-2; perhaps TRBD1 as D (6 bases). V was cut by 2 bases and J by 5 bases, with 15 bases left in between. CDR3 length: 16 amino acids. Looked up from germline, CDR1 is SGHTA and CDR2 is FQGTGA. The CDR3 DNA reads TGTGCCAGCAGCTTACTGGGGACACAGGGAACCGGGGAGCTGTTTTTT. This gives the protein CASSLLGTQGTGELFF. The whole variable domain, remainder taken from reference TRBV7-3 and TRBJ2-2, is GAGVSQTPSNKVTEKGKYVELRCDPISGHTALYWYRQSLGQGPEFLIYFQGTGAADDSGLPNDRFFAVRPEGSVSTLKIQRTERGDSAVYLCASSLLGTQGTGELFFGEGSRLTVL.

The CDR3 sequence is CASSQPGGPGNEQFF. DNA for the CDR3: TGCGCCAGCAGCCAACCGGGGGGGCCCGGGAATGAGCAGTTCTTC. The chain links TRBV4-1 to TRBJ2-1; 8 nucleotides agree with TRBD2. Germline loops: CDR1 MGHRA, CDR2 YSYEKL. Trimming removed 2 bases from V and 7 bases from J; junction bases left unmatched: 7. The CDR3 spans 15 residues.

V is TRBV4-3 and J is TRBJ2-7; D is possibly TRBD1 (5 bases). This CDR3 is 15 amino acids long. Germline V CDR1 and CDR2: LGHNA, YSLEER. The V and J ends lost 1 base and 3 bases respectively, with 13 bases between them. CDR3 sequence: CASSQVAYQGYEQYF. The DNA for the CDR3 is TGCGCCAGCAGCCAAGTCGCTTACCAGGGCTACGAGCAGTACTTC.

In regard to this clone: A read error may account for a junction end that differs from germline. The chain carries TRBV30 and TRBJ2-1; TRBD2 might be the D (6 bases). In germline, CDR1 is GTSNPN, CDR2 SVGIG (reference sequence). The CDR3 sequence is 12 residues long. The CDR3 DNA is TGTGCCTGGGGTGTTAGCGGAAATGAGCAGTTCTTC. The encoded protein is CAWGVSGNEQFF.

J is TRBJ1-5 and V is TRBV18; TRBD1 matches at 8 bases. J gave up 4 bases and V 3 bases, and 2 bases lay outside the gene matches. The CDR3 consists of 14 residues. Per germline, CDR1 KGHSH and CDR2 LQKENI. The CDR3 loop reads CASSPTGANQPQHF. CDR3 nucleotide sequence: TGTGCCAGCTCACCGACAGGGGCTAATCAGCCCCAGCATTTT.

J is TRBJ2-7 and V is TRBV4-2, with 7 bases lining up with TRBD1. Germline trimming cut 0 bases from V and 0 bases from J; bases unmatched to any gene: 5. Germline CDR1 is LGHNA and CDR2 is YNFKEQ. The CDR3 covers 16 residues. In DNA form, the CDR3 reads TGTGCCAGCAGCCAAGACCAAAGGGACAGCTCCTACGAGCAGTACGTC. It encodes CASSQDQRDSSYEQYV.

The chain uses TRBV5-6 and TRBJ2-2; D possibly corresponds to TRBD1 (6 bases). Per the germline V gene, CDR1 is SGHDT and CDR2 is YYEEEE. The V gene lost 2 bases and the J gene lost 4 bases, with 12 bases spanning the gap. The CDR3 sequence is 15 residues long. CDR3 region: CASSLLQGTTGELFF. The CDR3 DNA sequence: TGTGCCAGCAGCTTACTACAGGGTACCACCGGGGAGCTGTTTTTT.

This chain connects TRBV7-9 to TRBJ2-1; the match to TRBD2 covers 7 bases. The germline gives CDR1 SEHNR, CDR2 FQNEAQ (reference sequence). V shed 5 bases and J 3 bases; nucleotides not matched to a gene: 7. The CDR3 sequence is 15 residues long. CDR3 bases: TGTGCCAGCAGCCCGATCAGCGGGGTCTACAATGAGCAGTTCTTC. Amino acids: CASSPISGVYNEQFF.

The V call is TRBV7-8, the J call TRBJ1-1; TRBD1 might be the D (5 bases). Germline V gives CDR1 SGHVS, CDR2 FQNEAQ. V lost 2 bases, J lost 1 base, and 11 bases lay in between. This CDR3 comprises 15 residues. For the CDR3, the DNA is TGTGCCAGCAGCTTAAGTGCGACAGCGAACACTGAAGCTTTCTTT. It yields the protein CASSLSATANTEAFF.

This clone has a handful of counts. J is TRBJ1-2 and V is TRBV2, with 7 nucleotides matching TRBD1. From germline, CDR1 is SNHLY and CDR2 FYNNEI. The CDR3 is 13 residues long. Unmatched junction bases numbered 7, after V lost 8 bases and J lost 4 bases. The CDR3 DNA sequence: TGTGCCAGCCCCCTTAGGGACAGCTATGGCTACACCTTC. Residues: CASPLRDSYGYTF.

CDR3 sequence: CASSFTYSTGYGYTF. CDR3 coding DNA: TGTGCCAGCAGTTTCACATATTCGACAGGATATGGCTACACCTTC. The chain has TRBV28 and TRBJ1-2, with D maybe TRBD1 (6 bases). The V gene's germline CDR1 is MDHEN and CDR2 SYDVKM. The CDR3 covers 15 residues. Trimming left V 3 bases short and J 5 bases short, with 16 bases between.

This chain links TRBV11-3 with TRBJ1-1, with 9 bases lining up with TRBD1. Germline V gene lookup returns CDR1 SGHNT and CDR2 YENEEA. This CDR3 region has 16 residues. Trimming removed 7 bases from V and 0 bases from J; junction bases left unmatched: 9. Here the CDR3 reads CASTSGQGRVNTEAFF. Here the CDR3 DNA reads TGTGCCAGCACCTCGGGACAGGGAAGGGTGAACACTGAAGCTTTCTTT.

The chain links TRBV19 to TRBJ1-4, with 12 positions matching TRBD1. Looked up from germline, CDR1 is LNHDA and CDR2 is SQIVND (reference sequence). This CDR3 spans 17 amino acids. The V gene end was trimmed by 4 bases and the J gene end by 8 bases; junction bases not matched to a gene: 11. Written as DNA, the CDR3 is TGTGCCAGTAGTAGAAGCTCGGGACAGGGGGCAGGAGAAAAACTGTTTTTT. It codes for CASSRSSGQGAGEKLFF.

V is TRBV4-1 and J is TRBJ1-6; no firm D call. V lost 3 bases to trimming and J lost 7 bases, with 16 bases between them. Germline V gene data show CDR1 as MGHRA and CDR2 as YSYEKL. CDR3 length: 16 amino acids. The CDR3 DNA follows: TGCGCCAGCAGCCAGACTGGGTTTGCCATGAATTCACCCCTCCACTTT. It encodes CASSQTGFAMNSPLHF.

This chain uses TRBV6-5 with TRBJ1-3, with D unresolved. The germline V gene encodes CDR1 MNHEY and CDR2 SVGAGI. V lost 5 bases, J lost 0 bases, and 8 bases lay in between. This CDR3 has 14 amino acids. The chain's CDR3 is CASSPRYSGNTIYF. CDR3 coding DNA: TGTGCCAGCAGTCCCCGGTACTCTGGAAACACCATATATTTT.

This chain uses TRBV25-1 with TRBJ1-1, with D perhaps matching TRBD1 (5 bases). Between the trimmed V and J ends, which lost 2 bases and 2 bases, there was a span of 12 bases. The CDR3 sequence is 15 residues long. In germline, CDR1 is MGHDK, CDR2 SYGVNS. CDR3: CASSEGAGLNTEAFF. In DNA form, the CDR3 reads TGTGCCAGCAGTGAAGGGGCAGGGCTTAACACTGAAGCTTTCTTT.

This chain links TRBV6-6 with TRBJ1-4; possible D gene TRBD1, 5 bases. CDR3 length equals 14 residues. The germline gives CDR1 MNHNY, CDR2 SVGAGI (reference sequence). Trimming pared 7 bases from V and 0 bases from J, leaving 9 bases between. The DNA of the CDR3 is TGTGCCAGCAAGACAGAAGCAACTAATGAAAAACTGTTTTTT. As protein: CASKTEATNEKLFF.